This TCR beta chain is from a study of cytomegalovirus exposure and HLA in healthy donors. Germline-derived CDR1 and CDR2 are LNHDA and SQIVND (reference sequence). V lost 7 bases to trimming and J lost 4 bases; unmatched junction nucleotides: 9. The CDR3 loop spans 15 amino acids. The PCR used 60 Vbeta and 13 Jbeta primers. The method was immunoSEQ multiplex PCR; TCRdb's version includes in-frame clones alone and lacks a portion of them. The profile covers about 120,000 clones, with 75% to 85% appearing a single time and approximately 2% taken by the ten largest. Source material: PBMCs. The sequence was collected from a middle-aged man in good health and CMV-seronegative. The chain uses TRBV19 and TRBJ1-2; 10 positions match TRBD1. The CDR3 here is CASTSHGTGAYGYTF. The CDR3 bases are TGTGCCAGTACCTCTCACGGGACAGGGGCCTATGGCTACACCTTC.